The present entry profiles one TCR beta chain with its context. Antigen: not known. The CDR3 has 8 residues. Trimming pared 3 bases from V and 10 bases from J, leaving 1 base between. Germline CDR1 and CDR2: DFQATT and SNEGSKA (reference sequence). Sequencing used immunoSEQ multiplex PCR; TCRdb keeps in-frame clones, though not all of them. The sample consists of some 40,000 clones, 90% to 95% of them appearing once. The record originates from a study of OX40 agonist ivuxolimab in advanced cancers. Study-level findings and limits: Low normalized clonal expansion also occurred in some nonresponding patients.

This specimen was CD4+ or CD8+ T cells sorted from blood, taken in a trial of the OX40 agonist ivuxolimab. The receptor was isolated from an adult with an advanced solid tumor such as melanoma, head and neck, liver or kidney cancer. The rearrangement uses TRBV20-1 and TRBJ2-1, with unresolved D. The CDR3 sequence is CSASEQFF. CDR3 coding DNA: TGCAGTGCTAGCGAGCAGTTCTTC.